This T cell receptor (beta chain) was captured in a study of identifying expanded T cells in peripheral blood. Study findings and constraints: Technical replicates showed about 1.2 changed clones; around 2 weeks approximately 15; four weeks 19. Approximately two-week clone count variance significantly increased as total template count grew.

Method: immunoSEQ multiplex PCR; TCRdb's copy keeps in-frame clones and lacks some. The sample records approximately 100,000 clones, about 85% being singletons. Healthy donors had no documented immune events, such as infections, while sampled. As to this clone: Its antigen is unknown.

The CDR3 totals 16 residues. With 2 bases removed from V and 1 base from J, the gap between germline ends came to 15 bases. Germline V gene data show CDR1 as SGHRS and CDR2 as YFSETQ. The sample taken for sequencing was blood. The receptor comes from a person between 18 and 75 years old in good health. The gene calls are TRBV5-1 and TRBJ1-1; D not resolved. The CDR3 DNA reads TGCGCCAGCAGCTTCAGAAGGGCCAGCGAGAACACTGAAGCTTTCTTT. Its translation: CASSFRRASENTEAFF.